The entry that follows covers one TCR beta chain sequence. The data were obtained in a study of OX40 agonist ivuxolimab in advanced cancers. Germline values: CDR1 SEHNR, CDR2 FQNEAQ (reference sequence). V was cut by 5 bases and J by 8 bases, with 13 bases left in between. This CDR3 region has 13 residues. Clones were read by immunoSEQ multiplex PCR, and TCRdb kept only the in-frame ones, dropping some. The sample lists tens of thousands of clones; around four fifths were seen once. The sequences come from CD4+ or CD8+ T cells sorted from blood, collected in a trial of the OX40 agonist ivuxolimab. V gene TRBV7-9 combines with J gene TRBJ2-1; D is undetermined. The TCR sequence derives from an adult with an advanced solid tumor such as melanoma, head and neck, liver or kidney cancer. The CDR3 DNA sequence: TGTGCCAGCAGCCTCATAGGGTTCCATGAGCAGTTCTTC. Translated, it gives CASSLIGFHEQFF.